This passage covers 15 T cell receptor beta chains from one sample sequenced in a study of shared clonotypes between healthy human individuals. Profiled with immunoSEQ multiplex PCR; TCRdb holds only in-frame clones, not every one. The sample lists roughly 1.5 million clones; 98% were seen once. Sequencing input: naive CD4+ T cells sorted from blood. Documented subset: CD45RA+ positively selected. The receptors stem from a man aged 25 to 40 in good health.

The count of this clone is one. J is TRBJ2-5 and V is TRBV11-2; a possible D gene is TRBD1 (6 bases). The germline V and J ends were trimmed by 1 base and 2 bases, with 11 bases remaining between them. Germline values: CDR1 SGHAT, CDR2 FQNNGV. This CDR3 has 15 residues. CDR3 in amino acids: CASSLGDKGQETQYF. The CDR3 region has the DNA TGTGCCAGCAGCTTAGGGGACAAGGGGCAAGAGACCCAGTACTTC.

This chain joins TRBV5-1 and TRBJ2-5; D may match TRBD1 or TRBD2 (5 bases each). CDR1 SGHRS and CDR2 YFSETQ come from the germline V gene. The CDR3 totals 15 residues. V shed 4 bases and J shed 4 bases, with 17 bases lying between them. The DNA for the CDR3 is TGCGCCAGCAGCGAGGGACCCGGAGGTGTAGAGACCCAGTACTTC. Translated, it gives CASSEGPGGVETQYF.

V usage is TRBV11-3 and J usage is TRBJ2-3, with 15 bases fitting TRBD2. The V and J ends lost 6 bases and 2 bases, in that order; junction bases with no gene match: 9. The CDR3 loop spans 18 amino acids. Germline V gene sequence: CDR1 SGHNT, CDR2 YENEEA. This chain's CDR3 is CASRVRTSGRAATDTQYF. CDR3 coding DNA: TGTGCCAGCAGGGTTCGGACTAGCGGGAGGGCCGCCACAGATACGCAGTATTTT.

In DNA form, the CDR3 reads TGTGCCAGCAGCTCCGGACTAGCGGGTTATACGGAAGAGACCCAGTACTTC. It specifies CASSSGLAGYTEETQYF. The genes are TRBV13 and TRBJ2-5, with TRBD2 matching 11 bases. V was pared by 4 bases and J by 3 bases, with 10 bases of the junction left unmatched. Looked up from germline, CDR1 is PRHDT and CDR2 is FYEKMQ (reference sequence). CDR3 length: 17 amino acids.

The chain combines TRBV28 with TRBJ2-7; the D is unclear. This CDR3 region has 15 residues. Deletions cut 7 bases from V and 0 bases from J, with 16 bases between. Germline V CDR1 and CDR2: MDHEN, SYDVKM. CDR3 sequence (DNA): TGTGCCAGCACGGAGTACCTGGACGGCTCCTACGAGCAGTACTTC. Translated: CASTEYLDGSYEQYF.

CDR3 coding DNA: TGTGCCAGCAGTGGGCGCGAGCAGTTCTTC. This sequence encodes CASSGREQFF. The rearrangement uses TRBV28 and TRBJ2-1; no definite D call. The V and J ends lost 5 bases and 10 bases respectively, with 6 bases between them. CDR1 and CDR2 from the germline V gene are MDHEN and SYDVKM. The CDR3 consists of 10 residues.

The gene calls are TRBV11-2 and TRBJ2-2; 11 bases match TRBD2. The germline V gene encodes CDR1 SGHAT and CDR2 FQNNGV. With V trimmed by 8 bases and J by 4 bases, 9 bases remained unmatched. This CDR3 region has 16 residues. The CDR3 DNA is TGTGCCAGCCGCGGGCTAGCGGGAGGTTCCACCGGGGAGCTGTTTTTT. Protein product: CASRGLAGGSTGELFF.

J is TRBJ2-5 and V is TRBV6-1; 8 nucleotides align to TRBD1. Germline CDR1 MNHNS, CDR2 SASEGT. CDR3 length: 15 amino acids. J lost 5 bases, V lost 7 bases, and 12 bases had no gene match. CDR3 protein: CASTPSTGAEETQYF. DNA of the CDR3: TGTGCCAGCACCCCCTCGACAGGGGCGGAGGAGACCCAGTACTTC.

This chain joins TRBV9 and TRBJ2-3; D might be TRBD2 (6 bases). Germline CDR1 SGDLS, CDR2 YYNGEE. The CDR3 length is 15 residues. With 4 bases removed from V and 4 bases from J, the gap between germline ends came to 16 bases. CDR3 sequence reads: CASSPIAVMSDTQYF. The CDR3 DNA sequence: TGTGCCAGCAGCCCCATAGCGGTTATGTCAGATACGCAGTATTTT.

This clone was observed a single time. The V gene is TRBV30, the J gene TRBJ2-7, with no clear D. V dropped 1 base and J dropped 10 bases, with 11 bases sitting between them. Germline assignment: CDR1 GTSNPN and CDR2 SVGIG (reference sequence). The CDR3 totals 11 residues. CDR3 DNA sequence: TGTGCCTGGAGTGACACCCCTATTCAGTACTTC. Protein product: CAWSDTPIQYF.

A word on this clone: The sample contains more than one DNA sequence encoding this CDR3. The genes are TRBV5-1 and TRBJ2-5, with D maybe TRBD1 (5 bases). The V end was cut by 0 bases, the J end by 2 bases, with 8 bases between. This CDR3 contains 14 residues. Germline assignment: CDR1 SGHRS and CDR2 YFSETQ. CDR3 amino acids: CASSLGSGQETQYF. The CDR3 DNA reads as TGCGCCAGCAGCTTGGGTTCAGGGCAAGAGACCCAGTACTTC.

V and J are TRBV4-1 and TRBJ2-7; D possibly uses TRBD1 or TRBD2 (5 bases each). CDR1 is MGHRA, CDR2 YSYEKL, per germline. V was clipped by 0 bases and J by 4 bases, with 16 bases between them. The CDR3 contains 16 residues. This CDR3 is CASSQERRGARYEQYF. In DNA form, the CDR3 reads TGCGCCAGCAGCCAAGAACGGCGAGGGGCTAGGTACGAGCAGTACTTC.

The chain joins TRBV11-2 to TRBJ2-3, with a possible D match to TRBD2 (5 bases). The CDR3 sequence is 15 residues long. CDR1 is SGHAT and CDR2 is FQNNGV in the germline V gene. With 3 bases removed from V and 4 bases from J, the gap between germline ends came to 14 bases. The CDR3 reads CASSFGLRPADTQYF. The CDR3 DNA reads TGTGCCAGCAGCTTTGGACTCCGACCGGCAGATACGCAGTATTTT. Full variable domain (rest looked up from reference TRBV11-2 and TRBJ2-3): EAGVAQSPRYKIIEKRQSVAFWCNPISGHATLYWYQQILGQGPKLLIQFQNNGVVDDSQLPKDRFSAERLKGVDSTLKIQPAKLEDSAVYLCASSFGLRPADTQYFGPGTRLTVL.

The rearrangement links TRBV5-4 to TRBJ2-6, with D maybe TRBD1 (5 bases). The CDR3 is made up of 19 amino acids. The ends were cut back, 1 base at V and 0 bases at J, with 17 bases in the middle. Germline V gene sequence: CDR1 SGHNT, CDR2 YYREEE (reference sequence). CDR3: CASSLFSSGPFSGANVLTF. CDR3 in DNA: TGTGCCAGCAGCTTGTTTTCATCAGGGCCCTTCTCTGGGGCCAACGTCCTGACTTTC.

The V and J genes are TRBV18 and TRBJ1-2, with a weak D call TRBD1 (5 bases). The length of the CDR3 is 15 residues. The germline V gene encodes CDR1 KGHSH and CDR2 LQKENI. With 4 bases removed from V and 8 bases from J, the gap between germline ends came to 20 bases. The CDR3, as DNA: TGTGCCAGCTCACTCCACCAGGGCCACGCACAAGGCTACACCTTC. Translation gives CASSLHQGHAQGYTF. The full variable domain, rest sourced from reference TRBV18 and TRBJ1-2, is NAGVMQNPRHLVRRRGQEARLRCSPMKGHSHVYWYRQLPEEGLKFMVYLQKENIIDESGMPKERFSAEFPKEGPSILRIQQVVRGDSAAYFCASSLHQGHAQGYTFGSGTRLTVV.